A single sample is the source of the 5 T cell receptor beta chains below, sequenced in a study of T cell responses to AZD1222 COVID-19 vaccine. Profiling relied on immunoSEQ multiplex PCR, and the TCRdb table lists in-frame clones only, not all of them. The table records about 160,000 clones, roughly 86% of them present only once. Source: peripheral blood, taken on day 0 of AZD1222 vaccination. These receptors all come from an adult in good health.

This chain uses TRBV6-5 with TRBJ2-7; 8 nucleotides line up with TRBD1. The CDR3 loop spans 15 amino acids. Trimming at V came to 6 bases and at J to 1 base, leaving 8 bases not matched to a gene. In germline, CDR1 is MNHEY, CDR2 SVGAGI. This chain's CDR3 is CASRPTDRGSYEQYF. The CDR3 region has the DNA TGTGCCAGCAGGCCAACCGACAGGGGTTCCTACGAGCAGTACTTC.

The J gene is TRBJ1-2, the V gene TRBV21-1. TRBV21-1 is recorded as a pseudogene. This CDR3 spans 17 amino acids. In DNA, the CDR3 is TGTGCCAGCAGCAAAGAAGAATCCAGGACGGCCGGAGGTGGCTACACCTTC. Translated, it gives CASSKEESRTAGGGYTF.

CDR3 residues: CASSLESIMNTEAFF. The CDR3 nucleotides are TGCGCCAGCAGCTTGGAATCAATCATGAACACTGAAGCTTTCTTT. The rearrangement links TRBV5-1 to TRBJ1-1; D gene uncertain. The V and J ends lost 0 bases and 0 bases respectively, with 9 bases between them. Germline CDR1 and CDR2: SGHRS and YFSETQ. This CDR3 region has 15 residues.

The CDR3 region has the DNA TGTGCCAGCAGTTCCGGGCCGCCGGTTAATGAAAAACTGTTTTTT. Its translation: CASSSGPPVNEKLFF. The gene calls are TRBV6-6 and TRBJ1-4; unclear D gene. The length of the CDR3 is 15 residues. V shed 4 bases and J shed 4 bases, with 13 bases lying between them. Germline V CDR1 and CDR2: MNHNY, SVGAGI (reference sequence).

The J gene is TRBJ1-5, the V gene TRBV19, with 11 bases identical to TRBD1. This CDR3 is built from 17 residues. The germline V gene encodes CDR1 LNHDA and CDR2 SQIVND (reference sequence). The ends lost 5 bases at V and 0 bases at J; junction bases unmatched: 6. The CDR3 here is CASSFGTGGVSNQPQHF. DNA for the CDR3: TGTGCCAGTAGTTTTGGGACAGGGGGGGTTAGCAATCAGCCCCAGCATTTT.